The 23 T cell receptor beta chains given below trace back to one sample, sequenced in a study of STAT3 mutations in large granular lymphocyte leukemia. Regarding the study as a whole: In T-cell large granular lymphocyte leukemia, about half of patients showed multiple immunodominant subclonotypes.

No antigens are known for them. Repertoires were generated with immunoSEQ multiplex PCR, while TCRdb's copy carries only in-frame clones and drops some. Among 9,500 to 13,000 clones listed, around 90% were seen once. Input material: peripheral blood mononuclear cells. These receptors all come from a man aged 60 to 75 with T-cell large granular lymphocyte leukemia. Some clones in this sample may be carry-over from other donors' samples.

This clone was observed once. The chain employs TRBV10-3 and TRBJ2-5, with 11 bases fitting TRBD2. Unmatched junction bases numbered 9, after V lost 0 bases and J lost 3 bases. There are 18 residues in the CDR3. Germline assignment: CDR1 ENHRY and CDR2 SYGVKD. For the CDR3, the DNA is TGTGCCATCAGTGAGTCAGTGGTAGCGGGAGGGCAGAAAGAGACCCAGTACTTC. This encodes CAISESVVAGGQKETQYF.

The J gene is TRBJ1-4, the V gene TRBV30; perhaps TRBD1 as D (6 bases). The V and J ends lost 1 base and 7 bases respectively, with 10 bases between them. CDR1 and CDR2 (germline): GTSNPN, SVGIG (reference sequence). This CDR3 is 13 amino acids long. Here the CDR3 reads CAWSGGGGEKLFF. In DNA, the CDR3 is TGTGCCTGGAGTGGAGGGGGTGGTGAAAAACTGTTTTTT.

This clone has only a few counts. The chain carries TRBV6-6 and TRBJ1-1; 7 bases are a match to TRBD1. Germline-derived CDR1 and CDR2 are MNHNY and SVGAGI (reference sequence). The CDR3 covers 14 residues. V shed 2 bases and J 1 base; nucleotides not matched to a gene: 1. The CDR3 loop is CASSYGTANTEAFF. The CDR3, as DNA: TGTGCCAGCAGTTACGGGACAGCGAACACTGAAGCTTTCTTT.

The chain combines TRBV7-2 with TRBJ1-2; 8 bases line up with TRBD1. This CDR3 has 16 amino acids. From germline, CDR1 is SGHTA and CDR2 FQGNSA. V lost 5 bases and J lost 0; bases outside the gene matches: 8. The CDR3 sequence: CASSPGGGRANYGYTF. CDR3 nucleotide sequence: TGTGCCAGCAGCCCAGGGGGCGGAAGGGCTAACTATGGCTACACCTTC.

This chain connects TRBV30 to TRBJ1-5, with 7 bases identical to TRBD1. CDR1 GTSNPN and CDR2 SVGIG come from the germline V gene (reference sequence). CDR3 size: 13 residues. The V and J ends lost 5 bases and 6 bases, in that order; junction bases with no gene match: 7. This CDR3 is CAWGPSGGQPQHF. DNA for the CDR3: TGTGCCTGGGGACCCTCAGGGGGTCAGCCCCAGCATTTT.

V and J are TRBV30 and TRBJ2-5; either TRBD1 or TRBD2 may fit D (5 bases each). Germline CDR1 GTSNPN, CDR2 SVGIG (reference sequence). The CDR3 is 13 residues long. V lost 4 bases and J lost 5, with 14 bases in between. This CDR3 reads CAWTFGTWETQYF. The DNA for the CDR3 is TGTGCCTGGACCTTTGGGACGTGGGAGACCCAGTACTTC. Together with reference TRBV30 and TRBJ2-5, the CDR3 gives the full variable domain: SQTIHQWPATLVQPVGSPLSLECTVEGTSNPNLYWYRQAAGRGLQLLFYSVGIGQISSEVPQNLSASRPQDRQFILSSKKLLLSDSGFYLCAWTFGTWETQYFGPGTRLLVL.

J is TRBJ2-4 and V is TRBV5-1; D might be TRBD1 (5 bases). The CDR3 is 15 amino acids. Germline V CDR1 and CDR2: SGHRS, YFSETQ. V lost 7 bases, J lost 1 base, and 15 bases lay in between. CDR3 protein: CASADPGSAKNIQYF. In DNA, the CDR3 is TGCGCCAGCGCCGACCCAGGGTCGGCCAAAAACATTCAGTACTTC.

V and J are TRBV30 and TRBJ2-7; 7 bases are shared with TRBD2. This CDR3 has 14 residues. Germline V gives CDR1 GTSNPN, CDR2 SVGIG (reference sequence). J gave up 4 bases and V 4 bases, and 10 bases lay outside the gene matches. CDR3 bases: TGTGCCTGGAATCGGGCAGGGCGGGGGTACGAGCAGTACTTC. This translates into CAWNRAGRGYEQYF.

Only a few counts were recorded for this clone. The V gene is TRBV5-6, the J gene TRBJ2-1, with D perhaps TRBD1 or TRBD2 (6 bases each). In germline, CDR1 is SGHDT, CDR2 YYEEEE. The V and J ends lost 5 bases and 8 bases respectively, with 8 bases between them. The CDR3 is 11 residues long. In DNA form, the CDR3 reads TGTGCCAGCAGGAGGGGGGATGAGCAGTTCTTC. Translating gives CASRRGDEQFF.

The gene calls are TRBV28 and TRBJ1-2; TRBD1 agrees at 7 bases. The CDR3 sequence is 14 residues long. Germline lookup yields CDR1 MDHEN and CDR2 SYDVKM. Unmatched junction bases numbered 10, after V lost 7 bases and J lost 5 bases. The CDR3 here is CASTSGRQGYGYTF. CDR3 nucleotide sequence: TGTGCCAGCACCTCGGGGCGACAGGGTTATGGCTACACCTTC.

CDR3 coding DNA: TGTGCCATCAGTGAGTCCTATGGTAATGAGCAGTTCTTC. Amino acids: CAISESYGNEQFF. J is TRBJ2-1 and V is TRBV10-3; D remains ambiguous. Trimming pared 0 bases from V and 7 bases from J, leaving 7 bases between. Germline V gene data show CDR1 as ENHRY and CDR2 as SYGVKD. The CDR3 has 13 amino acids.

The rearrangement links TRBV19 to TRBJ2-7, with D possibly matching TRBD1 (6 bases). The germline V and J ends were trimmed by 4 bases and 0 bases, with 22 bases remaining between them. Germline V gene sequence: CDR1 LNHDA, CDR2 SQIVND (reference sequence). The CDR3 consists of 18 residues. This chain's CDR3 is CASSTVDSGRIDSYEQYF. The CDR3, as DNA: TGTGCCAGTAGTACGGTGGACAGTGGGAGAATAGACTCCTACGAGCAGTACTTC. Supplemented by reference TRBV19 and TRBJ2-7, the full variable domain reads DGGITQSPKYLFRKEGQNVTLSCEQNLNHDAMYWYRQDPGQGLRLIYYSQIVNDFQKGDIAEGYSVSREKKESFPLTVTSAQKNPTAFYLCASSTVDSGRIDSYEQYFGPGTRLTVT.

The chain uses TRBV5-1 and TRBJ2-7; unclear D gene. The V gene's germline CDR1 is SGHRS and CDR2 YFSETQ. This CDR3 has 14 residues. Trimming shortened V by 0 bases and J by 0 bases, and 7 bases separated the two germline ends. CDR3 DNA: TGCGCCAGCAGCTTGGAGGTCAGCTCCTACGAGCAGTACTTC. It is translated as CASSLEVSSYEQYF.

The chain links TRBV27 to TRBJ2-2, with D perhaps being TRBD1 or TRBD2 (5 bases each). Germline V gives CDR1 MNHEY, CDR2 SMNVEV (reference sequence). The germline V and J ends were trimmed by 0 bases and 6 bases, with 17 bases remaining between them. The CDR3 is 17 residues long. This chain's CDR3 is CASSLSTGGIKPGELFF. The CDR3 DNA sequence: TGTGCCAGCAGTTTATCCACAGGAGGAATAAAACCCGGGGAGCTGTTTTTT.

J is TRBJ1-1 and V is TRBV6-1; possible D gene TRBD1, 6 bases. The CDR3 is 14 residues long. CDR1 and CDR2 from the germline V gene are MNHNS and SASEGT. V was cut by 2 bases and J by 1 base, with 8 bases left in between. The CDR3 DNA reads TGTGCCAGCAGTGAATGGACAGAGAACACTGAAGCTTTCTTT. Translation: CASSEWTENTEAFF.

CDR3 region: CASSPEPGGHTPLHF. As DNA, the CDR3 is TGCGCCAGCAGCCCAGAACCAGGGGGACATACACCCCTCCACTTT. The gene calls are TRBV4-3 and TRBJ1-6, with 7 nucleotides matching TRBD1. Losses at the gene ends were 4 bases for V and 11 bases for J; bases not matched to a gene: 11. The CDR3 extends over 15 amino acids. Germline V gene sequence: CDR1 LGHNA, CDR2 YSLEER.

This rearrangement joins TRBV7-3 to TRBJ2-1; the D gene is possibly TRBD2 (5 bases). Germline-derived CDR1 and CDR2 are SGHTA and FQGTGA. The CDR3 spans 16 residues. The V gene lost 6 bases and the J gene lost 3 bases, with 18 bases spanning the gap. In DNA form, the CDR3 reads TGTGCCAGCAGTTCTGACGGAGGCCGCTTCTACAATGAGCAGTTCTTC. Translating gives CASSSDGGRFYNEQFF.

The chain joins TRBV6-1 to TRBJ2-7, with a weak D call TRBD1 (6 bases). Trimming shortened V by 6 bases and J by 0 bases, and 9 bases separated the two germline ends. This CDR3 is built from 13 residues. The germline V gene has CDR1 MNHNS and CDR2 SASEGT. The chain's CDR3 is CASSRTDSYEQYF. As DNA, the CDR3 is TGTGCCAGCAGCCGGACAGACTCCTACGAGCAGTACTTC.

The chain couples TRBV14 to TRBJ2-3, with D possibly TRBD2 on 6 matching bases. The CDR3 loop spans 13 amino acids. Trimming stripped 6 bases from V and 1 base from J, with 8 bases between. The V gene's germline CDR1 is SGHDN and CDR2 FVKESK. In DNA form, the CDR3 reads TGTGCCAGCAGATGGGGGGGCACAGATACGCAGTATTTT. Its translation: CASRWGGTDTQYF.

This chain joins TRBV9 and TRBJ2-3, with D perhaps matching TRBD2 (5 bases). Germline V gene data show CDR1 as SGDLS and CDR2 as YYNGEE. The CDR3 is 14 amino acids. V was trimmed by 2 bases and J by 2 bases, leaving 9 bases between them. CDR3 sequence: CASSVGVTTDTQYF. The CDR3 nucleotides are TGTGCCAGCAGCGTCGGGGTAACCACAGATACGCAGTATTTT.

The V and J genes are TRBV27 and TRBJ1-1, with D possibly TRBD1 on 6 matching bases. This CDR3 has 15 amino acids. Germline V gene sequence: CDR1 MNHEY, CDR2 SMNVEV (reference sequence). V was shortened by 0 bases and J by 6 bases, with 14 bases between the two germline ends. CDR3 in DNA: TGTGCCAGCAGTTTATCCCAGGGGCAGACGGCTGAAGCTTTCTTT. It encodes CASSLSQGQTAEAFF.

V gene TRBV18 combines with J gene TRBJ1-4; TRBD1 is a possible D gene (6 bases). The CDR3 length is 15 residues. The V and J ends lost 3 bases and 7 bases respectively, with 15 bases between them. The V gene's germline CDR1 is KGHSH and CDR2 LQKENI. The CDR3 region has the DNA TGTGCCAGCTCACCGATCCAGGGGATGAGTGAAAAACTGTTTTTT. It specifies CASSPIQGMSEKLFF.

This clone was detected only a few times. The V and J genes are TRBV20-1 and TRBJ2-5; the D is unclear. Trimming took off 7 bases at V and 3 bases at J, with 6 bases between the two ends. Germline V lookup: CDR1 DFQATT, CDR2 SNEGSKA (reference sequence). The CDR3 extends over 10 amino acids. CDR3 loop: CSVRKETQYF. The CDR3 region has the DNA TGCAGTGTCCGGAAAGAGACCCAGTACTTC.